What follows describes a single TCR beta chain. With 8 bases clipped from V and 4 bases from J, the junction kept 12 bases outside the gene matches. The CDR3 is made up of 16 amino acids. Germline V gene lookup returns CDR1 WNHNN and CDR2 SYGVQD (reference sequence). The source of the sample is a study of blood T cell repertoires in COVID-19. Study context: T cells, B-cell-depleted T cells, or PBMCs supplied cDNA or gDNA.

Sequencing was performed with immunoSEQ multiplex PCR; in TCRdb, only in-frame clones are kept and a portion is missing. The sample yields under 300,000 clones, roughly nine tenths seen once. The TCR comes from a woman in her thirties or forties who had recovered from COVID-19. The genes are TRBV10-1 and TRBJ2-3; 10 bases agree with TRBD1. Input material: peripheral blood. CDR3 protein: CASSSVRTGGADTQYF. CDR3 coding DNA: TGCGCCAGCTCATCAGTTAGGACAGGGGGGGCAGATACGCAGTATTTT.